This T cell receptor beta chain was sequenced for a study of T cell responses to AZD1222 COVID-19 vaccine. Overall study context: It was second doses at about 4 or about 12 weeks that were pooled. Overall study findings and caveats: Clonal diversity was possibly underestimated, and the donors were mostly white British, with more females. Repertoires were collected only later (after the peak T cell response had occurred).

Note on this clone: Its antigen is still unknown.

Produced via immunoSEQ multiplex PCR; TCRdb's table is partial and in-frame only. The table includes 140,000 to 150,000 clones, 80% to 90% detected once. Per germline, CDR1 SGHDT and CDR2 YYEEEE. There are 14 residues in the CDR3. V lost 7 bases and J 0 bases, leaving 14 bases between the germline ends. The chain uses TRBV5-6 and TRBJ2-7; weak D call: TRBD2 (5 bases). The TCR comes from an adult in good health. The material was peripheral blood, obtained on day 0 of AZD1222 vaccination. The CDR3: CASREDSYSYEQYF. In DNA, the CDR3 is TGTGCCAGCCGAGAGGACTCCTACTCCTACGAGCAGTACTTC.